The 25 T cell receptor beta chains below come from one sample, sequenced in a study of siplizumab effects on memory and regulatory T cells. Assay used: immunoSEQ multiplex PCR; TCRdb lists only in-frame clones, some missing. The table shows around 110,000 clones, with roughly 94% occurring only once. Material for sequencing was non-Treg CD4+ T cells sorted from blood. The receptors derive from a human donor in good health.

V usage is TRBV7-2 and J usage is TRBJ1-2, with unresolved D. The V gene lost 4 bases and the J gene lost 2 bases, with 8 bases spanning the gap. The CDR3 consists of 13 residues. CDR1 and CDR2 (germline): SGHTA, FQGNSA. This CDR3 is CASSSPKNYGYTF. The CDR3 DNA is TGTGCCAGCAGCTCCCCGAAGAACTATGGCTACACCTTC. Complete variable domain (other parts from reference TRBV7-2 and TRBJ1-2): GAGVSQSPSNKVTEKGKDVELRCDPISGHTALYWYRQSLGQGLEFLIYFQGNSAPDKSGLPSDRFSAERTGGSVSTLTIQRTQQEDSAVYLCASSSPKNYGYTFGSGTRLTVV.

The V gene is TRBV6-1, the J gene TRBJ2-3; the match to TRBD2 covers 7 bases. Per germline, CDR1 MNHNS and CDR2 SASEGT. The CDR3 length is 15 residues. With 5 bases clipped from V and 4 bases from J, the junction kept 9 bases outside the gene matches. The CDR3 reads CASSRTSLNSDTQYF. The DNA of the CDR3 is TGTGCCAGCAGTAGGACTAGTTTGAATTCAGATACGCAGTATTTT.

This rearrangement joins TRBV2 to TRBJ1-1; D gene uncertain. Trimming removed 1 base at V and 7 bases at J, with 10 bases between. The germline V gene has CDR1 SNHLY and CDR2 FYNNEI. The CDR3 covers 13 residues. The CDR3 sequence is CASSEEGSLEAFF. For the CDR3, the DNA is TGTGCCAGCAGTGAAGAGGGCAGCCTTGAAGCTTTCTTT.

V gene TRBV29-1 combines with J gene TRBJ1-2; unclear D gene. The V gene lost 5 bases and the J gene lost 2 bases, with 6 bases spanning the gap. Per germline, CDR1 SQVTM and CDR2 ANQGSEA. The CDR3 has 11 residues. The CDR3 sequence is CSVQENYGYTF. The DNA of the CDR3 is TGCAGCGTTCAGGAGAACTATGGCTACACCTTC.

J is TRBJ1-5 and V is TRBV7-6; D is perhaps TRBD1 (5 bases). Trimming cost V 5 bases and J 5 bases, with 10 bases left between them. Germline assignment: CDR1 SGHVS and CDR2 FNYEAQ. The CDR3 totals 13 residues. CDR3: CASSPAGDQPQHF. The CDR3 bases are TGTGCCAGCAGCCCGGCGGGGGATCAGCCCCAGCATTTT.

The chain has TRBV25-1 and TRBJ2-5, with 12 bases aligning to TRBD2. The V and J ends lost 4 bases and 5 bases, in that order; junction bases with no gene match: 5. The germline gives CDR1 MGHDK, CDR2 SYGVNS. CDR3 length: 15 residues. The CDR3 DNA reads TGTGCCAGCAGTGGGGCTAGCGGGGGGGCGGAGACCCAGTACTTC. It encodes CASSGASGGAETQYF.

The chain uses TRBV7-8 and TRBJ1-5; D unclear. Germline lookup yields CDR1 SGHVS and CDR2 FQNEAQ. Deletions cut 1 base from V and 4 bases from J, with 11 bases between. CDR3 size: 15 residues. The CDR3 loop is CASSLGQVSNQPQHF. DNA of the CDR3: TGTGCCAGCAGCTTAGGGCAGGTTTCGAATCAGCCCCAGCATTTT. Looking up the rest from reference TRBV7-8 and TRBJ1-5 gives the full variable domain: GAGVSQSPRYKVAKRGQDVALRCDPISGHVSLFWYQQALGQGPEFLTYFQNEAQLDKSGLPSDRFFAERPEGSVSTLKIQRTQQEDSAVYLCASSLGQVSNQPQHFGDGTRLSIL.

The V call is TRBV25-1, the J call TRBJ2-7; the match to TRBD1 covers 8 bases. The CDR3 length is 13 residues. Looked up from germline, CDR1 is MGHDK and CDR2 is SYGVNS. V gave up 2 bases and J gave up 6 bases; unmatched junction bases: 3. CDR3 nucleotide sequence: TGTGCCAGCAGTGAACAGGGGGCGGGCGAGCAGTACTTC. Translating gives CASSEQGAGEQYF.

CDR3 protein: CASSSMRVSGNTIYF. The CDR3 bases are TGTGCCAGCAGCTCGATGCGGGTCTCTGGAAACACCATATATTTT. The chain combines TRBV11-2 with TRBJ1-3; D gene uncertain. The germline V gene has CDR1 SGHAT and CDR2 FQNNGV. The CDR3 totals 15 residues. Between the trimmed V and J ends, which lost 4 bases and 0 bases, there was a span of 10 bases.

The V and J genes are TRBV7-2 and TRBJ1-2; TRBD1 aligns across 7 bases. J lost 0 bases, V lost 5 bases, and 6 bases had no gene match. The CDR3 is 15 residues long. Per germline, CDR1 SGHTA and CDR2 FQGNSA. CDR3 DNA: TGTGCCAGCAGCACGTGGACAGGTGCTAACTATGGCTACACCTTC. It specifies CASSTWTGANYGYTF. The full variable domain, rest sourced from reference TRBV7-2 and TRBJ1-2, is GAGVSQSPSNKVTEKGKDVELRCDPISGHTALYWYRQSLGQGLEFLIYFQGNSAPDKSGLPSDRFSAERTGGSVSTLTIQRTQQEDSAVYLCASSTWTGANYGYTFGSGTRLTVV.

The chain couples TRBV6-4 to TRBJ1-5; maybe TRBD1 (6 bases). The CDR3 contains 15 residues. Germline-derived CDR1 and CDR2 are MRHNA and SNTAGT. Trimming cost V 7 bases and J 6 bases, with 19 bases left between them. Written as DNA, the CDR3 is TGTGCCAGCACTCTCAGGGAACAGGGAGGTCAGCCCCAGCATTTT. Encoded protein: CASTLREQGGQPQHF.

CDR3 DNA: TGTGCCAGCAGGCAATCAGCTAACGAGCAGTACTTC. Translating it yields CASRQSANEQYF. The chain has TRBV2 and TRBJ2-7; D call uncertain. Looked up from germline, CDR1 is SNHLY and CDR2 is FYNNEI. This CDR3 comprises 12 residues. The V end was cut by 6 bases, the J end by 5 bases, with 11 bases between.

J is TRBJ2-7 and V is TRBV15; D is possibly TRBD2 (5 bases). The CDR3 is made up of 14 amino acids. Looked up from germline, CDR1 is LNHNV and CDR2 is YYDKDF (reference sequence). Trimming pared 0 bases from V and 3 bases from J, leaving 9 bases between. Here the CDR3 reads CATSRDPGLYEQYF. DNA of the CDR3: TGTGCCACCAGCAGAGATCCAGGACTCTACGAGCAGTACTTC.

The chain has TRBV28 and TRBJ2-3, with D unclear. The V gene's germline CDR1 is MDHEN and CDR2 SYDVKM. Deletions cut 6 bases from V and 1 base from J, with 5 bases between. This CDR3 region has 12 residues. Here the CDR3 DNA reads TGTGCCAGCAGCTCTCGCACAGATACGCAGTATTTT. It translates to CASSSRTDTQYF. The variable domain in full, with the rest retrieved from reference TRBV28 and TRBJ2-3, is DVKVTQSSRYLVKRTGEKVFLECVQDMDHENMFWYRQDPGLGLRLIYFSYDVKMKEKGDIPEGYSVSREKKERFSLILESASTNQTSMYLCASSSRTDTQYFGPGTRLTVL.

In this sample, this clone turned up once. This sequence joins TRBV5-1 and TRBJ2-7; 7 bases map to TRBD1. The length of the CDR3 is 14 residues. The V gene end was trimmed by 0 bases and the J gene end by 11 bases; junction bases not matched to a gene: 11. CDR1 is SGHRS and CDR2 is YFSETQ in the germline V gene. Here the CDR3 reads CASSLADRSSGEYF. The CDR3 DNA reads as TGCGCCAGCAGCTTGGCGGACAGGTCGAGTGGGGAGTACTTC.

CDR3 in amino acids: CASSFRGDQPQHF. CDR3 nucleotide sequence: TGTGCCAGCAGCTTTAGAGGAGATCAGCCCCAGCATTTT. The chain carries TRBV7-2 and TRBJ1-5; D is unclear. The CDR3 contains 13 residues. Germline values: CDR1 SGHTA, CDR2 FQGNSA. V was clipped by 3 bases and J by 5 bases, with 8 bases between them.

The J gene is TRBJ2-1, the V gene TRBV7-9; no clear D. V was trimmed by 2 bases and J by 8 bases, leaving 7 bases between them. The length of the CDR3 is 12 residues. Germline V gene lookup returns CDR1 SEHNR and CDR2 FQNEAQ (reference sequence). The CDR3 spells CASSLSRDEQFF. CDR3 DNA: TGTGCCAGCAGCTTATCTCGGGATGAGCAGTTCTTC. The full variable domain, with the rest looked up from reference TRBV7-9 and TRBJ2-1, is DTGVSQNPRHKITKRGQNVTFRCDPISEHNRLYWYRQTLGQGPEFLTYFQNEAQLEKSRLLSDRFSAERPKGSFSTLEIQRTEQGDSAMYLCASSLSRDEQFFGPGTRLTVL.

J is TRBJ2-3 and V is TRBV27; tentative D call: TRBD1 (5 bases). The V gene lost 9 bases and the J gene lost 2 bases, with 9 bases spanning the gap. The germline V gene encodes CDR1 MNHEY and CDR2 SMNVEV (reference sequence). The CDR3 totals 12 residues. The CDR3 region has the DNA TGTGCCAGTACAGGTTTCACAGATACGCAGTATTTT. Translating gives CASTGFTDTQYF.

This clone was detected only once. In DNA, the CDR3 is TGTGCCACCAGCAGAGAAGGGGGACAAGAGACCCAGTACTTC. Residues: CATSREGGQETQYF. The V gene is TRBV15, the J gene TRBJ2-5; D is perhaps TRBD1 (6 bases). The germline gives CDR1 LNHNV, CDR2 YYDKDF (reference sequence). Trimming shortened V by 0 bases and J by 2 bases, and 7 bases separated the two germline ends. The CDR3 covers 14 residues.

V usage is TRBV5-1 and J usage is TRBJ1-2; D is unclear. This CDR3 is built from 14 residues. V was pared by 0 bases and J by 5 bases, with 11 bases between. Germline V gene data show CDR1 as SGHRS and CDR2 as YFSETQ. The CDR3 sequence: CASSLGFWGYGYTF. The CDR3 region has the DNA TGCGCCAGCAGCTTGGGCTTCTGGGGTTATGGCTACACCTTC.

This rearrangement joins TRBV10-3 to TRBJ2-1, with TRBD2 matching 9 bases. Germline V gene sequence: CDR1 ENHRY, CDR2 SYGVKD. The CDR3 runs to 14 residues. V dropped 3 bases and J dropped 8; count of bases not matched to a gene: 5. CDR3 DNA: TGTGCCATCAGTGATAGCGGGAGAAACGATGAGCAGTTCTTC. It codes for CAISDSGRNDEQFF.

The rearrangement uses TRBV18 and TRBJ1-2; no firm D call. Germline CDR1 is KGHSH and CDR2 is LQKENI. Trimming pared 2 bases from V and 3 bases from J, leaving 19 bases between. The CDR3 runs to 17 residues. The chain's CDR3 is CASSPRPRSQGYYGYTF. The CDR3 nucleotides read TGTGCCAGCTCACCAAGGCCCAGGTCCCAAGGTTACTATGGCTACACCTTC.

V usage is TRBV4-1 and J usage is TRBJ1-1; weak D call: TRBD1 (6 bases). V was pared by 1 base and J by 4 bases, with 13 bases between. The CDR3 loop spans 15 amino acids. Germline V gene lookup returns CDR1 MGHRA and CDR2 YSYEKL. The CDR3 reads CASSQVSNRVTEAFF. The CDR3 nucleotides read TGCGCCAGCAGCCAAGTATCTAACAGGGTCACTGAAGCTTTCTTT.

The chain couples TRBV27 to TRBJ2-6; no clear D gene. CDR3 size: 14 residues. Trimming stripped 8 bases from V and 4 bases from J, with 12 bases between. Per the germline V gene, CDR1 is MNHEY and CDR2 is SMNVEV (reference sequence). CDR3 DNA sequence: TGTGCCAGCGGAGAGGTAGCAGGGGCCAACGTCCTGACTTTC. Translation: CASGEVAGANVLTF.

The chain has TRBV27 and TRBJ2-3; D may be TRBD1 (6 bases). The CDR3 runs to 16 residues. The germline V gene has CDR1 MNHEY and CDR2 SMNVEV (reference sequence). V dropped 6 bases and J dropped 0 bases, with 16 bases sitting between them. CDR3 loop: CASSQGHQASTDTQYF. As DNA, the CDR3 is TGTGCCAGCAGCCAGGGACACCAAGCTAGCACAGATACGCAGTATTTT.